This TCR beta chain was observed in a study of T cell changes during pregnancy in multiple sclerosis. Assay: immunoSEQ multiplex PCR; the TCRdb copy retains only in-frame clones and omits some. The sample consists of just under 60,000 clones, 85% to 95% of them appearing once. There are 14 residues in the CDR3. The V end lost 8 bases, the J end lost 0 bases, and 10 bases lay between the germline ends. Germline V gene data show CDR1 as ENHRY and CDR2 as SYGVKD. The sequence came from a female donor with multiple sclerosis, enrolled in a pregnancy study. The gene calls are TRBV10-3 and TRBJ2-2, with a weak D call TRBD1 (7 bases). Material: peripheral blood, obtained in the first trimester of pregnancy. CDR3 sequence reads: CAIGGTANTGELFF. As DNA, the CDR3 is TGTGCCATCGGAGGGACAGCGAACACCGGGGAGCTGTTTTTT.